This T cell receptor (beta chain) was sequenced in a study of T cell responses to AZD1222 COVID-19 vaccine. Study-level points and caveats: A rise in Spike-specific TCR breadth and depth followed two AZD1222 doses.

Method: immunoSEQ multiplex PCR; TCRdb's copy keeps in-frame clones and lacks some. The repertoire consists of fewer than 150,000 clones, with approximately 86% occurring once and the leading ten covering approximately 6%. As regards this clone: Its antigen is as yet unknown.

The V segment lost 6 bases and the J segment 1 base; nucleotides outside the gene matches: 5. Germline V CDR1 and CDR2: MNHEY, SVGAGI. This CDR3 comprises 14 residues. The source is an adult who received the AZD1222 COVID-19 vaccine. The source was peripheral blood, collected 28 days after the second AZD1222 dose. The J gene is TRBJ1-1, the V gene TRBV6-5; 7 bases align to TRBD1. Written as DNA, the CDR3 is TGTGCCAGCAGCCCAAGGACAGGGAACACTGAAGCTTTCTTT. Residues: CASSPRTGNTEAFF.